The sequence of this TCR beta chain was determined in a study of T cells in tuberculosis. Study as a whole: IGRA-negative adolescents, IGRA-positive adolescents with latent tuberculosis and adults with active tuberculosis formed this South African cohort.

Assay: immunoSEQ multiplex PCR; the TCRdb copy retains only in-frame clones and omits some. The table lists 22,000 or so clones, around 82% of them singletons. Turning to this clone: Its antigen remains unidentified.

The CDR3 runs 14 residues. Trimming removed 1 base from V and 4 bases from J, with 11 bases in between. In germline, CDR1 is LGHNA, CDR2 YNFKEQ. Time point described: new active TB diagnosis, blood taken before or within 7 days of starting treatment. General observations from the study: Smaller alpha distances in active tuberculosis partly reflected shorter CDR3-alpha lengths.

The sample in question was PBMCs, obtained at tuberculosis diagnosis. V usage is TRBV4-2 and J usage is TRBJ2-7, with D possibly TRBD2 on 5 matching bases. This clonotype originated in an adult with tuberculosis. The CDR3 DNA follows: TGTGCCAGCAGCCAAGGGGTAGGGAGATACGAGCAGTACTTC. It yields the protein CASSQGVGRYEQYF.